This T cell receptor beta chain was found in a study of liver allograft versus peripheral blood T cells. Study background: In transplanted livers, T cell receptor repertoires were compared with those found in the recipients' peripheral blood.

Per the germline V gene, CDR1 is LNHNV and CDR2 is YYDKDF (reference sequence). The CDR3 consists of 15 residues. As regards this clonotype: Its specificity is unknown. A far larger clone is off by one base, so a read error is likely.

TCRdb processed the reads anew with MiXCR; each CDR3 protein has one entry. Among hundreds of distinct CDR3 sequences, 17% were seen once, and the ten largest hold roughly a fifth. Findings of the study overall: Differences were reported between the T cell receptor repertoires inside liver allografts and those that were detected in peripheral blood.

This clonotype was sampled from a human patient who had a liver transplant. Some T cells may trace back to the graft donor. This chain connects TRBV15 to TRBJ2-7; D is perhaps TRBD1 or TRBD2 (5 bases each). CDR3 region: CASSLGVLSSYERYF. The DNA for the CDR3 is TGTGCCAGCAGCTTGGGGGTGCTTTCCTCCTACGAGCGGTACTTC.